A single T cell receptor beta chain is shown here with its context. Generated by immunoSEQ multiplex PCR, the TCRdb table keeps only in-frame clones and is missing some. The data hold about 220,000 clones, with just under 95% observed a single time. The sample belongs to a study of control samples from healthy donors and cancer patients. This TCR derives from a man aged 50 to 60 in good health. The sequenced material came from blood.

The CDR3 DNA reads TGTGCCAGCAGCTTGGACAGGCAAGAGACCCAGTACTTC. Translation: CASSLDRQETQYF. The gene calls are TRBV11-2 and TRBJ2-5, with TRBD1 matching over 7 bases. Germline V gene data show CDR1 as SGHAT and CDR2 as FQNNGV. This CDR3 region has 13 residues. V dropped 3 bases and J dropped 2; count of bases not matched to a gene: 0.